The source of this TCR beta chain is a study of blood T cell repertoires in COVID-19. Study-wide context: COVID-19 samples from acute and convalescent phases originated in the United States, Italy and Spain.

The method was immunoSEQ multiplex PCR; TCRdb's version includes in-frame clones alone and lacks a portion of them. The sample gives 250,000 to 300,000 clones, roughly 89% of which show up once; approximately 12% is in the top ten. Germline V gene sequence: CDR1 SGHRS, CDR2 YFSETQ. The junction had 6 bases not matched to a gene; V was cut back by 0 bases and J by 3 bases. The CDR3 covers 16 residues. This clonotype was sampled from a woman in her 30s with COVID-19, enrolled during active disease. The chain recombines TRBV5-1 with TRBJ2-1; 7 nucleotides match TRBD1. The specimen was peripheral blood. DNA for the CDR3: TGCGCCAGCAGCTTGGCCGAGGCAGGGGGCTACAATGAGCAGTTCTTC. Translated: CASSLAEAGGYNEQFF.